This T cell receptor beta chain was identified in a study of T-cell memory formation after mild COVID-19. This CDR3 region has 15 residues. With 8 bases removed from V and 5 bases from J, the gap between germline ends came to 18 bases. The germline V gene has CDR1 MGHDK and CDR2 SYGVNS. Each CDR3 protein gets one entry after TCRdb re-called the 5' RACE reads with MiXCR. The data contain about 290,000 distinct CDR3 sequences, about a sixth of them singletons. In this sample, this clonotype turned up a few times. J is TRBJ2-2 and V is TRBV25-1, with D perhaps matching TRBD2 (6 bases). The TCR comes from a man younger than 30 who had mild COVID-19 (a few samples of this study predate the infection). Cell type and time point are not known. The specimen was PBMCs or a T cell subset sorted from them (not recorded which). The CDR3 reads CASGLPGVRTGELFF. CDR3 in DNA: TGTGCCAGCGGCCTACCGGGGGTGAGAACCGGGGAGCTGTTTTTT. Full variable domain (rest looked up from reference TRBV25-1 and TRBJ2-2): EADIYQTPRYLVIGTGKKITLECSQTMGHDKMYWYQQDPGMELHLIHYSYGVNSTEKGDLSSESTVSRIRTEHFPLTLESARPSHTSQYLCASGLPGVRTGELFFGEGSRLTVL.